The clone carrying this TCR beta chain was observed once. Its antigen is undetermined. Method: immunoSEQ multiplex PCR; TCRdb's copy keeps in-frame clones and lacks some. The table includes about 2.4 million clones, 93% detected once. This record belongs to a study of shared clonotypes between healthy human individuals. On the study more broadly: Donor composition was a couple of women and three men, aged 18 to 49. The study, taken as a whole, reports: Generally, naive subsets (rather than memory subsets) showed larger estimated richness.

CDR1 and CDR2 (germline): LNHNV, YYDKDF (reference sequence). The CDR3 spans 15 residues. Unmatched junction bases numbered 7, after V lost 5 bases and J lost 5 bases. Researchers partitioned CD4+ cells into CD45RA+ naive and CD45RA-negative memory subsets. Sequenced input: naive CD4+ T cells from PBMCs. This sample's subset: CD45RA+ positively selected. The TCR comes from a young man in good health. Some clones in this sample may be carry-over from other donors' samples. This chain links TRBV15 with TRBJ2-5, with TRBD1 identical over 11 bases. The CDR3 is CATSGGTGGRETQYF. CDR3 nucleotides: TGTGCCACCAGCGGAGGGACAGGGGGTCGGGAGACCCAGTACTTC.